This entry lists 24 T cell receptor beta chains sequenced from one sample in a study of CD8+CD57+ T cells in acquired aplastic anemia. Individuals selected for sequencing had exhibited CD8+CD57+ cell expansion on flow cytometry. Genomic DNA, serving as template, underwent TCR beta VDJ and CDR3 profiling. TCRdb reprocessed the reads with MiXCR, giving one entry per CDR3 protein. The sample has under 200,000 distinct CDR3 sequences, about half seen once. The sample consisted of sorted CD4+, CD8+, or CD8+CD57+ T cells (not recorded which) from PBMCs. Every receptor here comes from a human donor with aplastic anemia.

There are a few counts of this clonotype. The chain links TRBV27 to TRBJ1-1; 8 nucleotides align to TRBD1. This CDR3 is built from 17 residues. Germline V gene data show CDR1 as MNHEY and CDR2 as SMNVEV (reference sequence). V trimming: 3 bases; J trimming: 0 bases; junction bases outside the gene matches: 9. CDR3 bases: TGTGCCAGCAGTTTTTTGACTGGGACAGGATTGAACACTGAAGCTTTCTTT. Translating it yields CASSFLTGTGLNTEAFF.

This chain links TRBV5-1 with TRBJ2-1, with D possibly TRBD2 on 6 matching bases. V dropped 1 base and J dropped 1 base, with 12 bases sitting between them. Looked up from germline, CDR1 is SGHRS and CDR2 is YFSETQ. CDR3 length equals 16 residues. The CDR3, as DNA: TGCGCCAGCAGCTTGACGCGCGGGGATTCCTACAATGAGCAGTTCTTC. It encodes CASSLTRGDSYNEQFF. Drawing the rest from reference TRBV5-1 and TRBJ2-1, the complete variable domain is KAGVTQTPRYLIKTRGQQVTLSCSPISGHRSVSWYQQTPGQGLQFLFEYFSETQRNKGNFPGRFSGRQFSNSRSEMNVSTLELGDSALYLCASSLTRGDSYNEQFFGPGTRLTVL.

The chain links TRBV2 to TRBJ2-7; D is possibly TRBD2 (5 bases). The CDR3 is 14 residues long. Germline loops: CDR1 SNHLY, CDR2 FYNNEI. Trimming cost V 6 bases and J 0 bases, with 12 bases left between them. CDR3 in DNA: TGTGCCAGCAGGGCGGGCGGTAGCTCCTACGAGCAGTACTTC. It encodes CASRAGGSSYEQYF.

As regards this clonotype: At one end, the junction sequence differs from germline, possibly due to a read error. The chain combines TRBV7-2 with TRBJ2-5, with D tentatively TRBD1 or TRBD2 (5 bases each). The CDR3 covers 17 residues. Germline V gives CDR1 SGHTA, CDR2 FQGNSA. The CDR3 spells CASSRIPPLGGQGTQYF. The DNA of the CDR3 is TGTGCCAGCAGCCGGATCCCCCCCCTTGGAGGACAAGGGACCCAGTACTTC.

Comment on this clonotype: The CDR3 does not close with the conserved phenylalanine or tryptophan, likely indicating a read error. V usage is TRBV5-1 and J usage is TRBJ2-5; no clear D. Germline V CDR1 and CDR2: SGHRS, YFSETQ. V shed 2 bases and J shed 3 bases, with 2 bases lying between them. The CDR3 is 11 residues long. The CDR3 sequence is CASSFEETQYL. CDR3 in DNA: TGCGCCAGCAGCTTTGAAGAGACCCAGTACCTC.

For this clonotype: A read error is possible here, since a much larger clone lies one base away. This rearrangement joins TRBV10-3 to TRBJ1-1; a possible D gene is TRBD1 (5 bases). The V gene's germline CDR1 is ENHRY and CDR2 SYGVKD. The CDR3 is made up of 12 amino acids. V lost 5 bases and J 4 bases, leaving 8 bases between the germline ends. The DNA of the CDR3 is TGTGCCATCAGTCGGGGGAGCACTGAAGCTTTCTTT. Amino acid sequence: CAISRGSTEAFF.

The rearrangement joins TRBV2 to TRBJ2-3, with D perhaps given as TRBD1 or TRBD2 (5 bases each). The CDR3 totals 14 residues. CDR1 is SNHLY and CDR2 is FYNNEI in the germline V gene. V was pared by 9 bases and J by 0 bases, with 13 bases between. CDR3 nucleotide sequence: TGTGCCAGTAGGGGACGGGTTAGCACAGATACGCAGTATTTT. It is translated as CASRGRVSTDTQYF.

This sequence joins TRBV29-1 and TRBJ2-7; TRBD2 matches 13 bases. The CDR3 contains 15 residues. The ends lost 6 bases at V and 1 base at J; junction bases unmatched: 6. Germline V gene lookup returns CDR1 SQVTM and CDR2 ANQGSEA. CDR3 in amino acids: CSVGLAGLSSYEQYF. The CDR3 DNA reads TGCAGCGTGGGACTAGCGGGGTTATCATCCTACGAGCAGTACTTC.

This clonotype was seen more than once but under ten times. The gene calls are TRBV6-1 and TRBJ1-3; TRBD1 might be the D (6 bases). The V and J ends lost 0 bases and 3 bases respectively, with 12 bases between them. The germline gives CDR1 MNHNS, CDR2 SASEGT. The CDR3 contains 16 residues. The CDR3 region has the DNA TGTGCCAGCAGTGAAGCGGTCAGGGGATATGGAAACACCATATATTTT. As protein: CASSEAVRGYGNTIYF.

The chain is built from TRBV19 and TRBJ2-7, with D possibly being TRBD1 (7 bases). CDR3 length equals 12 residues. V was cut by 9 bases and J by 3 bases, with 12 bases left in between. Germline CDR1 is LNHDA and CDR2 is SQIVND (reference sequence). CDR3 sequence reads: CASQGGYYEQYF. The CDR3, as DNA: TGTGCCAGCCAGGGGGGTTACTACGAGCAGTACTTC.

The gene calls are TRBV3-1 and TRBJ2-7, with unresolved D. The CDR3 runs to 13 residues. CDR1 is LGHDT and CDR2 is YNNKEL in the germline V gene (reference sequence). V was trimmed by 1 base and J by 9 bases, leaving 13 bases between them. CDR3 sequence (DNA): TGTGCCAGCAGCCAAGGCCAATATTCTGGGCAGTACTTC. It translates to CASSQGQYSGQYF.

In this sample, this clonotype turned up many times. The chain recombines TRBV5-1 with TRBJ2-3, with a possible D match to TRBD2 (6 bases). Looked up from germline, CDR1 is SGHRS and CDR2 is YFSETQ. The CDR3 runs to 13 residues. Trimming took 6 bases from V and 6 from J, leaving 14 bases between them. CDR3 nucleotides: TGCGCCAGCAAATTGGAGGGCTCGGATACGCAGTATTTT. Protein sequence: CASKLEGSDTQYF.

This clonotype was observed a handful of times. The CDR3 nucleotides read TGTGCCAGCACCGGGACAGGGCCCTATGGCTACACCTTC. This translates into CASTGTGPYGYTF. The chain couples TRBV28 to TRBJ1-2; 9 bases fit TRBD1. The CDR3 sequence is 13 residues long. In germline, CDR1 is MDHEN, CDR2 SYDVKM. Trimming cost V 7 bases and J 4 bases; bases outside gene matches: 4.

In its sample, this clonotype was seen many times. V is TRBV19 and J is TRBJ2-7, with D possibly TRBD1 on 7 matching bases. Germline V gives CDR1 LNHDA, CDR2 SQIVND (reference sequence). V was trimmed by 6 bases and J by 3 bases, leaving 12 bases between them. The CDR3 totals 13 residues. The CDR3 region has the DNA TGTGCCAGTAGCCAGGGGGGTTACTACGAGCAGTACTTC. Amino acids: CASSQGGYYEQYF.

There are a few counts of this clonotype. J is TRBJ1-2 and V is TRBV24-1; TRBD1 agrees at 7 bases. Germline V CDR1 and CDR2: KGHDR, SFDVKD. The V gene end was trimmed by 4 bases and the J gene end by 4 bases; junction bases not matched to a gene: 5. This CDR3 is built from 14 residues. The DNA for the CDR3 is TGTGCCACCAGTGACAGGGGGACAGCCTATGGCTACACCTTC. This gives the protein CATSDRGTAYGYTF.

The chain couples TRBV19 to TRBJ1-5; 8 bases agree with TRBD1. This CDR3 is built from 15 residues. V gave up 5 bases and J gave up 6 bases; unmatched junction bases: 9. Germline CDR1 is LNHDA and CDR2 is SQIVND (reference sequence). The CDR3 region has the DNA TGTGCCAGTAGTGATGGCTCAGGGGGCCGTCAGCCCCAGCATTTT. Translated: CASSDGSGGRQPQHF. Variable domain in full (rest from reference TRBV19 and TRBJ1-5): DGGITQSPKYLFRKEGQNVTLSCEQNLNHDAMYWYRQDPGQGLRLIYYSQIVNDFQKGDIAEGYSVSREKKESFPLTVTSAQKNPTAFYLCASSDGSGGRQPQHFGDGTRLSIL.

This clonotype was counted ten times or more. The chain joins TRBV5-1 to TRBJ1-4; 7 bases match TRBD1. The CDR3 sequence is 14 residues long. The germline gives CDR1 SGHRS, CDR2 YFSETQ. V was pared by 5 bases and J by 7 bases, with 8 bases of the junction left unmatched. CDR3 amino acids: CASRPEGGGEKLFF. The CDR3, as DNA: TGCGCCAGCAGACCCGAAGGGGGCGGTGAAAAACTGTTTTTT. Using reference TRBV5-1 and TRBJ1-4 for the parts outside the CDR3, the full variable domain is KAGVTQTPRYLIKTRGQQVTLSCSPISGHRSVSWYQQTPGQGLQFLFEYFSETQRNKGNFPGRFSGRQFSNSRSEMNVSTLELGDSALYLCASRPEGGGEKLFFGSGTQLSVL.

V usage is TRBV10-3 and J usage is TRBJ1-2, with 7 bases aligning to TRBD1. There are 12 residues in the CDR3. Germline-derived CDR1 and CDR2 are ENHRY and SYGVKD. V was pared by 4 bases and J by 4 bases, with 0 bases of the junction left unmatched. This CDR3 reads CAISGQGYGYTF. The CDR3 DNA sequence: TGTGCCATCAGTGGACAGGGCTATGGCTACACCTTC.

V and J are TRBV2 and TRBJ2-1; TRBD2 aligns across 7 bases. The CDR3 runs to 17 residues. Germline CDR1 SNHLY, CDR2 FYNNEI. The V gene end was trimmed by 5 bases and the J gene end by 0 bases; junction bases not matched to a gene: 10. CDR3 loop: CASSRLSGRTSYNEQFF. CDR3 bases: TGTGCCAGCAGTCGACTTAGCGGGCGAACCTCCTACAATGAGCAGTTCTTC.

This clonotype appeared many times. The chain uses TRBV19 and TRBJ1-2; D possibly corresponds to TRBD1 (5 bases). Germline CDR1 reads LNHDA; CDR2 reads SQIVND (reference sequence). V was shortened by 5 bases and J by 4 bases, with 17 bases between the two germline ends. This CDR3 has 15 amino acids. In nucleotides, the CDR3 is TGTGCCAGTAGTCCCACGGGCGGGGCCGGCTATGGCTACACCTTC. Its protein is CASSPTGGAGYGYTF.

V is TRBV11-2 and J is TRBJ2-3; 7 positions match TRBD2. V shed 4 bases and J 5 bases; nucleotides not matched to a gene: 9. The CDR3 extends over 15 amino acids. CDR1 and CDR2 from the germline V gene are SGHAT and FQNNGV. CDR3 loop: CASSSHGGGGDTQYF. CDR3 DNA: TGTGCCAGCAGCTCCCATGGCGGGGGTGGAGATACGCAGTATTTT. The complete variable domain, with remaining parts taken from reference TRBV11-2 and TRBJ2-3, reads EAGVAQSPRYKIIEKRQSVAFWCNPISGHATLYWYQQILGQGPKLLIQFQNNGVVDDSQLPKDRFSAERLKGVDSTLKIQPAKLEDSAVYLCASSSHGGGGDTQYFGPGTRLTVL.

The rearrangement uses TRBV2 and TRBJ2-7; D tentatively fits TRBD1 or TRBD2 (5 bases each). Per germline, CDR1 SNHLY and CDR2 FYNNEI. The length of the CDR3 is 15 residues. The V end lost 10 bases, the J end lost 2 bases, and 21 bases lay between the germline ends. CDR3 residues: CATPKNPGPPYEQYF. The CDR3 coding sequence is TGTGCCACCCCAAAGAATCCGGGGCCCCCCTACGAGCAGTACTTC.

This clonotype appeared a few times. The CDR3 reads CASSVTGANVLTF. CDR3 DNA: TGTGCCTCGTCGGTTACTGGGGCCAACGTCCTGACTTTC. This chain joins TRBV19 and TRBJ2-6; D call uncertain. Germline CDR1 LNHDA, CDR2 SQIVND (reference sequence). The V gene lost 11 bases and the J gene lost 2 bases, with 10 bases spanning the gap. The CDR3 length is 13 residues.

This clonotype was detected ten times or more. This chain connects TRBV6-5 to TRBJ1-1; possible D gene TRBD1, 5 bases. V lost 5 bases to trimming and J lost 7 bases, with 14 bases between them. CDR3 length: 13 amino acids. The germline gives CDR1 MNHEY, CDR2 SVGAGI. This chain's CDR3 is CASSHLRQSEAFF. CDR3 nucleotides: TGTGCCAGCAGTCACCTACGACAGAGTGAAGCTTTCTTT.